The subject of this entry is one T cell receptor beta chain. These data belong to a study of T-cell memory formation after mild COVID-19. About the study: Most TCR clusters belonged to a single donor.

MiXCR, applied by TCRdb to the 5' RACE reads, yields one record per CDR3 protein. The table has about 430,000 distinct CDR3 sequences, roughly 18% seen once. The CDR3 spans 15 residues. Germline CDR1 is WSHSY and CDR2 is SAAADI. Trimming stripped 4 bases from V and 0 bases from J, with 10 bases between. Sequenced sample: PBMCs or a T cell subset sorted from them (not recorded which). The rearrangement joins TRBV10-2 to TRBJ1-3; tentatively, D is TRBD1 (6 bases). This clonotype was obtained from a man younger than 30 who had mild COVID-19 (a few samples of this study predate the infection). Cell type and time point are not known. CDR3 in amino acids: CASSGTVSSGNTIYF. CDR3 bases: TGCGCCAGCAGTGGGACAGTTAGCTCTGGAAACACCATATATTTT.